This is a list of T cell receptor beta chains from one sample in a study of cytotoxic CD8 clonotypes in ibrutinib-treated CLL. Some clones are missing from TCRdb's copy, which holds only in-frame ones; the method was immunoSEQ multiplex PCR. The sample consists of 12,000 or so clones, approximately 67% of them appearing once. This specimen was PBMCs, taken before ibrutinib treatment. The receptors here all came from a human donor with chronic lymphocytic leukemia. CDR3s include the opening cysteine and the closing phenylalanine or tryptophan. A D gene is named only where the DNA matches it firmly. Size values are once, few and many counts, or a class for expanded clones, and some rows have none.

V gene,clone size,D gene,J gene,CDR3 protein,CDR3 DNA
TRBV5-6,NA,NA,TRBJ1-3,CASSLDPHRSSGNTIYF,TGTGCCAGCAGCCTCGACCCCCACAGGAGCTCTGGAAACACCATATATTTT
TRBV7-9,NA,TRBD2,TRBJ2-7,CASSTREGGEQYF,TGTGCCAGCAGCACAAGGGAGGGAGGCGAGCAGTACTTC
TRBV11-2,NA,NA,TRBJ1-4,CASSSNPGTNEKLFF,TGTGCCAGCAGCTCGAATCCAGGGACTAATGAAAAACTGTTTTTT
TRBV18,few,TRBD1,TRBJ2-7,CASSPGQGEQYF,TGTGCCAGCTCCCCGGGACAGGGTGAGCAGTACTTC
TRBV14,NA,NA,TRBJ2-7,CASSRGAFYEQYF,TGTGCCAGCAGTCGAGGGGCATTCTACGAGCAGTACTTC
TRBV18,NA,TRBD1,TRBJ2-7,CASSPTGRSYEQYF,TGTGCCAGCTCACCGACAGGGCGCTCCTACGAGCAGTACTTC
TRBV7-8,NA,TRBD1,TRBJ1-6,CASSLATRGTGGDPYNSPLHF,TGTGCCAGCAGCTTAGCGACTCGGGGGACAGGGGGCGATCCCTATAATTCACCCCTCCACTTT
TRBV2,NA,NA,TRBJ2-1,CASSRGRGFYNEQFF,TGTGCCAGCAGTCGTGGGAGGGGGTTCTACAATGAGCAGTTCTTC
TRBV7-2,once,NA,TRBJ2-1,CASSLGPQWDEQFF,TGTGCCAGCAGCTTAGGGCCTCAATGGGATGAGCAGTTCTTC
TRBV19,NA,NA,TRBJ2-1,CASSMGGGTGEQFF,TGTGCCAGTAGTATGGGTGGAGGGACGGGTGAGCAGTTCTTC
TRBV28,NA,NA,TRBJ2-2,CASSLGRGYTGELFF,TGTGCCAGCAGTTTGGGCAGGGGATACACCGGGGAGCTGTTTTTT
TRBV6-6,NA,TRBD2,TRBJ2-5,CASSYPTGGGGETQYF,TGTGCCAGCAGTTACCCTACCGGGGGGGGCGGGGAGACCCAGTACTTC
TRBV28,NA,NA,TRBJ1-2,CASSFIGSRGYTF,TGTGCCAGCAGTTTTATCGGTTCTCGCGGCTACACCTTC
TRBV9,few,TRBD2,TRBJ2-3,CASSVEAGGTDTQYF,TGTGCCAGCAGCGTAGAAGCGGGGGGCACAGATACGCAGTATTTT
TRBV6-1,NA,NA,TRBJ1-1,CASSESGFEAFF,TGTGCCAGCAGTGAATCTGGATTTGAAGCTTTCTTT
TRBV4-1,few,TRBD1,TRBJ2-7,CASSQAPGTGKLGEQYF,TGCGCCAGCAGCCAAGCCCCGGGGACAGGGAAACTTGGGGAGCAGTACTTC
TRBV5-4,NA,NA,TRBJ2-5,CASSLGPGAVAETQYF,TGTGCCAGCAGCTTGGGCCCGGGAGCAGTGGCAGAGACCCAGTACTTC
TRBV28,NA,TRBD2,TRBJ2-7,CASKTLGAGGLYEQYF,TGTGCCAGCAAAACCCTAGGGGCGGGGGGGCTTTACGAGCAGTACTTC
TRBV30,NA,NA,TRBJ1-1,CAWSVWGYTEAFF,TGTGCCTGGAGTGTATGGGGTTACACTGAAGCTTTCTTT
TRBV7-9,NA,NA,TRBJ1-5,CASSLGWDQPQHF,TGTGCCAGCAGCTTAGGGTGGGATCAGCCCCAGCATTTT
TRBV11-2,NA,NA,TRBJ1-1,CASSLGPGVTEAFF,TGTGCCAGCAGCTTAGGTCCAGGGGTCACTGAAGCTTTCTTT
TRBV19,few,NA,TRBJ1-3,CATSGTPGNTIYF,TGTGCCACTAGCGGGACACCTGGAAACACCATATATTTT
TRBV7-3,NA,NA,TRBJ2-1,CASSLTGGGYNEQFF,TGTGCCAGCAGCTTAACCGGAGGGGGATACAATGAGCAGTTCTTC
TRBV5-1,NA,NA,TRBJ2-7,CASSLDHYEQYF,TGCGCCAGCAGCTTAGACCACTACGAGCAGTACTTC
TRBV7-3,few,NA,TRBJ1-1,CASSPGLGTEAFF,TGTGCCAGCAGCCCCGGACTGGGCACTGAAGCTTTCTTT
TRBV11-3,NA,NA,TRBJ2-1,CASSSIKGGNEQFF,TGTGCCAGCAGCTCGATAAAAGGGGGGAATGAGCAGTTCTTC
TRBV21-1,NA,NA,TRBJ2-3,CASSPLAGGRTDTQYF,TGTGCCAGCAGCCCTCTAGCGGGGGGGCGCACAGATACGCAGTATTTT
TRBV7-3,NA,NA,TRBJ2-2,CASRLRAGATLMGELFF,TGTGCCAGCCGACTGCGAGCGGGTGCTACCCTTATGGGGGAGCTGTTTTTT
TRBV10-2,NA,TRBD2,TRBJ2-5,CASSEGVAGGRLQETQYF,TGCGCCAGCAGTGAGGGGGTAGCGGGGGGTCGGTTGCAAGAGACCCAGTACTTC
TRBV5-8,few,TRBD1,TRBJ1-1,CASSPGRGQGITEAFF,TGTGCCAGCAGCCCAGGAAGGGGACAGGGGATAACTGAAGCTTTCTTT
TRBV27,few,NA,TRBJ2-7,CASRPIGLINYEQYF,TGTGCCAGCAGACCGATAGGACTAATCAACTACGAGCAGTACTTC
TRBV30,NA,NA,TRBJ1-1,CAWSVAAGRNTEAFF,TGTGCCTGGAGTGTAGCAGCGGGCAGGAACACTGAAGCTTTCTTT
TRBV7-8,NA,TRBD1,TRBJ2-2,CASTNPRGRVTGELFF,TGTGCCAGCACCAACCCCAGGGGGCGTGTCACCGGGGAGCTGTTTTTT
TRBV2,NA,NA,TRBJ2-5,CASGGRGGIQETQYF,TGTGCCAGCGGCGGTAGGGGGGGTATCCAAGAGACCCAGTACTTC
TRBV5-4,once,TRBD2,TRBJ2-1,CASSTTSGGGEQFF,TGTGCCAGCAGCACTACTAGCGGGGGGGGTGAGCAGTTCTTC
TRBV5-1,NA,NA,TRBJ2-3,CASNTGQFTDTQYF,TGCGCCAGCAACACCGGACAGTTCACAGATACGCAGTATTTT
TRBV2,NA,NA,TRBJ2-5,CASSEVPLRSGETQYF,TGTGCCAGCAGTGAAGTCCCACTGAGAAGCGGAGAGACCCAGTACTTC
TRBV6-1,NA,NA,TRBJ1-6,CASSVDWTAASPLHF,TGTGCCAGCAGTGTGGACTGGACAGCCGCCTCACCCCTCCACTTT
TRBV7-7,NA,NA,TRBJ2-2,CASSLRGTGELFF,TGTGCTAGCAGCCTACGGGGCACCGGGGAGCTGTTTTTT
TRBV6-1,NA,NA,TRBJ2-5,CASSALRGAVQETQYF,TGTGCCAGCAGTGCCCTGAGAGGGGCCGTCCAAGAGACCCAGTACTTC
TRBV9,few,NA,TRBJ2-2,CASSDYASTGELFF,TGTGCCAGCAGTGACTACGCAAGCACCGGGGAGCTGTTTTTT
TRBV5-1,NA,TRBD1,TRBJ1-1,CASSLGQGATEAFF,TGCGCCAGCAGCTTGGGACAGGGGGCTACTGAAGCTTTCTTT
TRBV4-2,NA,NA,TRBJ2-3,CASSRRTGSDTQYF,TGTGCCAGCAGCCGAAGAACGGGATCAGATACGCAGTATTTT
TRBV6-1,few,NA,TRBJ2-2,CASSELGGRNTGELFF,TGTGCCAGCAGTGAACTGGGGGGCAGGAACACCGGGGAGCTGTTTTTT
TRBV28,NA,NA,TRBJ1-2,CASTGRGNYGYTF,TGTGCCAGCACCGGAAGAGGGAACTATGGCTACACCTTC
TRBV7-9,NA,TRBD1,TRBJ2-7,CASSQPPGQGYGEQYF,TGTGCCAGCAGCCAACCCCCGGGACAGGGGTATGGCGAGCAGTACTTC
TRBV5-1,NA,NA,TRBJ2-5,CASSLGAAGRKETQYF,TGCGCCAGCAGCTTGGGGGCTGCGGGGAGGAAAGAGACCCAGTACTTC
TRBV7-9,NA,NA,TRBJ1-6,CASSLQGSSPLHF,TGTGCCAGCAGCTTACAGGGTAGTTCACCCCTCCACTTT
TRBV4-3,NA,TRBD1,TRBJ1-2,CASSQQGEFYGYTF,TGCGCCAGCAGCCAACAGGGGGAATTCTATGGCTACACCTTC
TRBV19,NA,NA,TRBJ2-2,CASSIDYYSGNTGELFF,TGTGCCAGTAGTATTGACTACTATTCGGGGAACACCGGGGAGCTGTTTTTT
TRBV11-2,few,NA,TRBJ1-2,CASSSYLTGSYGYTF,TGTGCCAGCAGCTCCTATTTGACAGGCAGCTATGGCTACACCTTC
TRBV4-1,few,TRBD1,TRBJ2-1,CASSQVGTGGNNEQFF,TGCGCCAGCAGCCAAGTTGGGACAGGGGGAAACAATGAGCAGTTCTTC
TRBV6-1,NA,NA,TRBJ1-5,CASSEASAQPQHF,TGTGCCAGCAGTGAAGCAAGCGCTCAGCCCCAGCATTTT
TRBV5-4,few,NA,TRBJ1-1,CASSSRLQGTEAFF,TGTGCCAGCAGCTCTAGACTGCAGGGCACTGAAGCTTTCTTT
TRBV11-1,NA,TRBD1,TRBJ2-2,CASSVDRGATGELFF,TGTGCCAGCAGCGTCGACAGGGGGGCCACCGGGGAGCTGTTTTTT
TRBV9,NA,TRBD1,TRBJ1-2,CASSSGQGSYGYTF,TGTGCCAGCAGCTCCGGACAGGGGAGCTATGGCTACACCTTC
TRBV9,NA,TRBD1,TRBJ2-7,CASSRQGDNEQYF,TGTGCCAGCAGCCGACAGGGGGACAACGAGCAGTACTTC
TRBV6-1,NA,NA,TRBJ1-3,CASSVGSSGNTIYF,TGTGCCAGCAGTGTAGGTTCCTCTGGAAACACCATATATTTT
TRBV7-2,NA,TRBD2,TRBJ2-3,CASNYIAGGEDTQYF,TGTGCCAGCAACTATATAGCGGGGGGGGAGGATACGCAGTATTTT